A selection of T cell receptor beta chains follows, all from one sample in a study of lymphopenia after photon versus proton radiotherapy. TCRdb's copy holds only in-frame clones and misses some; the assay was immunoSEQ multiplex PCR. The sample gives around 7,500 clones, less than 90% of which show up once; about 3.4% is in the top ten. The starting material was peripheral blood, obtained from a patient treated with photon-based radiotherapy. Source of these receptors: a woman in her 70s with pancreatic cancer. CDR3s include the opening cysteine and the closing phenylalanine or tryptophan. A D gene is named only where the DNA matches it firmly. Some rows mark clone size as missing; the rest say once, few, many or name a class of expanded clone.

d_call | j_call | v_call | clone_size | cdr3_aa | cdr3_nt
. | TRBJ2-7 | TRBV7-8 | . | CASSLARHPPGEQYF | TGTGCCAGCAGCTTAGCGCGACATCCCCCGGGGGAGCAGTACTTC
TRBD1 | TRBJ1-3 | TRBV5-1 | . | CASSAEGQGLGNTIYF | TGCGCCAGCAGCGCCGAGGGACAGGGGCTTGGAAACACCATATATTTT
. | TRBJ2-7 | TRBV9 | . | CASSGDAASEQYF | TGTGCCAGCAGCGGGGACGCGGCCTCCGAGCAGTACTTC
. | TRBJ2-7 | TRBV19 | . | CASSYQVANEQYF | TGTGCCAGTAGCTACCAGGTGGCGAACGAGCAGTACTTC
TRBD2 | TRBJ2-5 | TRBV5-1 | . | CASSTPGLAVQETQYF | TGCGCCAGCAGCACCCCGGGACTAGCGGTCCAAGAGACCCAGTACTTC
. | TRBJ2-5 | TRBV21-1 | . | CASSRDGQYQETQYF | TGTGCCAGCAGCAGGGACGGCCAGTACCAAGAGACCCAGTACTTC
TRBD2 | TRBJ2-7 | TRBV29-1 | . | CSVDQGLAGGSYEQYF | TGCAGCGTTGACCAGGGACTAGCGGGAGGTAGCTACGAGCAGTACTTC
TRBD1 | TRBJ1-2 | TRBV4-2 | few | CASSQGDSYGYTF | TGTGCCAGCAGCCAAGGGGACAGCTATGGCTACACCTTC
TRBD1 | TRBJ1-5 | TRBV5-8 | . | CASSDGTGIDQPQHF | TGTGCCAGCAGCGACGGGACAGGGATCGATCAGCCCCAGCATTTT
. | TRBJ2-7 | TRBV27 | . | CASSLGLPYEQYF | TGTGCCAGCAGTTTGGGACTTCCGTACGAGCAGTACTTC
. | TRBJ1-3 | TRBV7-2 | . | CASSPPVQGSIYF | TGTGCCAGCAGCCCCCCCGTACAGGGATCCATATATTTT
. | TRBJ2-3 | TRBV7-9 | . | CASSLVGRQGMGDTQYF | TGTGCCAGCAGCTTAGTCGGGAGACAGGGAATGGGGGATACGCAGTATTTT
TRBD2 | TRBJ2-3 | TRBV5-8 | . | CASSGGRATTDTQYF | TGTGCCAGCAGCGGCGGGAGGGCCACGACAGATACGCAGTATTTT
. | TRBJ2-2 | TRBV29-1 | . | CSVDKGNTGELFF | TGCAGCGTTGATAAAGGGAACACCGGGGAGCTGTTTTTT
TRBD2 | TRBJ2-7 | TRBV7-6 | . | CASSHPLAGFYEQYF | TGTGCCAGCAGCCACCCACTAGCGGGTTTCTACGAGCAGTACTTC
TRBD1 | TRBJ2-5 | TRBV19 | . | CASSPNRGGETQYF | TGTGCCAGTAGTCCCAACAGGGGTGGAGAGACCCAGTACTTC
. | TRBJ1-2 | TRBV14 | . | CASSQELIYGYTF | TGTGCCAGCAGCCAAGAACTCATCTATGGCTACACCTTC
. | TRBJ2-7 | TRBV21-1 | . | CASSKRTGSEQYF | TGTGCCAGCAGCAAAAGGACAGGGAGCGAGCAGTACTTC
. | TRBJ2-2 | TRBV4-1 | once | CASSRMGGKTGTGELFF | TGCGCCAGCAGCCGGATGGGCGGGAAGACGGGCACCGGGGAGCTGTTTTTT
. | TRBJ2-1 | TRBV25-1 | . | CASSHGSSSYNEQFF | TGTGCCAGCAGTCATGGGTCCAGCTCCTACAATGAGCAGTTCTTC
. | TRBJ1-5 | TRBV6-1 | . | CASEGFSNQPQHF | TGTGCCAGTGAGGGTTTTAGCAATCAGCCCCAGCATTTT
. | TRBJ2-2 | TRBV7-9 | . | CASSSSTGELFF | TGTGCCAGCAGCTCCTCAACCGGGGAGCTGTTTTTT
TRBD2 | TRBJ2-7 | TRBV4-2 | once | CASSPTGLAGSYEQYF | TGTGCCAGCAGCCCCACGGGACTAGCGGGCTCCTACGAGCAGTACTTC
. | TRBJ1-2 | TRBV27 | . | CASRGLSLFYGYTF | TGTGCCAGCAGGGGACTATCCTTATTCTATGGCTACACCTTC
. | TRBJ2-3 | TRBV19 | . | CASRDRGGFVTDTQYF | TGTGCCAGTAGAGACAGGGGAGGGTTTGTTACAGATACGCAGTATTTT
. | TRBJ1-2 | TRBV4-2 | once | CASSQRQDLNYGYTF | TGTGCCAGCAGCCAAAGACAGGACTTAAACTATGGCTACACCTTC
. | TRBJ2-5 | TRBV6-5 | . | CASSWFGTQYF | TGTGCCAGCAGTTGGTTCGGGACCCAGTACTTC
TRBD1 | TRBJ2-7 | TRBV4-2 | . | CASSQGMGQEIDEQYF | TGTGCCAGCAGCCAGGGGATGGGACAGGAGATCGACGAGCAGTACTTC
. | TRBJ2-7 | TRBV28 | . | CASTPGGTSYEQYF | TGTGCCAGCACCCCAGGAGGGACTTCTTACGAGCAGTACTTC
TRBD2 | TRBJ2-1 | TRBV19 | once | CASSLRLLGSSGASNEQFF | TGTGCCAGTAGTTTGAGACTCCTCGGAAGTAGCGGGGCCTCCAATGAGCAGTTCTTC
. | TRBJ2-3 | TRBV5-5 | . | CASSLALAADTQYF | TGTGCCAGCAGCTTGGCACTAGCTGCAGATACGCAGTATTTT